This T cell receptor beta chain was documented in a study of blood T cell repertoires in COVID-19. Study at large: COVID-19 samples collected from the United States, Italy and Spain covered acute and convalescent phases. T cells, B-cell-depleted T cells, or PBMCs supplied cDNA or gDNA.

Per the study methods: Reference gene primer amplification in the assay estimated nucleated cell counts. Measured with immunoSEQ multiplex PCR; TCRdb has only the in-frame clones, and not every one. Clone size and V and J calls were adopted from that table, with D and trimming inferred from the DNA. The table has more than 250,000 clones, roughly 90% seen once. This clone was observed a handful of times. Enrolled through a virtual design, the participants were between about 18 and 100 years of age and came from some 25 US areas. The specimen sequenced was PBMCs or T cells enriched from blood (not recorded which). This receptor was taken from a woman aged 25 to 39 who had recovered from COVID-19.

As DNA, the CDR3 is TGTGCCTGGACCCCACCGGGACAGTCTTATTCACCCCTCCACTTT. It encodes CAWTPPGQSYSPLHF. The V call is TRBV30, the J call TRBJ1-6, with 7 bases fitting TRBD1. The J segment lost 8 bases and the V segment lost 4 bases, leaving 11 bases of the junction unmatched. CDR3 size: 15 residues. The germline V gene has CDR1 GTSNPN and CDR2 SVGIG (reference sequence).